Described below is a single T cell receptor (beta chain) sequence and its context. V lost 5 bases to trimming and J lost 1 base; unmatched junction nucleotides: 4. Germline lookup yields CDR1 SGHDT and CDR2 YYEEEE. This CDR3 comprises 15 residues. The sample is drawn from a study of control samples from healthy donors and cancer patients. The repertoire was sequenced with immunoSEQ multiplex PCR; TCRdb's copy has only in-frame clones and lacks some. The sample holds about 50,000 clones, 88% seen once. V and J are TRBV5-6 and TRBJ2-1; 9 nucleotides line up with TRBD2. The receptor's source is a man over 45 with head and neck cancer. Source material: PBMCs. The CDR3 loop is CASRHLAGSYNEQFF. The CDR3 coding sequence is TGTGCCAGCAGACACCTAGCGGGATCCTACAATGAGCAGTTCTTC.